This entry features one T cell receptor beta chain sequence. This CDR3 is built from 16 residues. From germline, CDR1 is SGHNT and CDR2 YYREEE (reference sequence). Trimming pared 3 bases from V and 0 bases from J, leaving 13 bases between. This sample was included in a study of blood T cell repertoires in COVID-19. Study information: Material from acute and convalescent COVID-19 was sourced from the United States, Italy and Spain.

TCRdb's copy holds only in-frame clones and misses some; the assay was immunoSEQ multiplex PCR. The table has about 150,000 clones, roughly four fifths seen once. Sequenced material: PBMCs or T cells enriched from blood (not recorded which). The chain has TRBV5-4 and TRBJ2-1; D ambiguous. This clonotype was sampled from a man aged 50 or older who had recovered from COVID-19. The CDR3 DNA follows: TGTGCCAGCAGCTACCTGACAAGAAGCTCCTACAATGAGCAGTTCTTC. Its protein is CASSYLTRSSYNEQFF.